The clone carrying this T cell receptor (beta chain) was counted at least ten times. Antigen unknown. V dropped 5 bases and J dropped 1; count of bases not matched to a gene: 4. Germline V lookup: CDR1 LGHDT, CDR2 YNNKEL (reference sequence). The CDR3 spans 16 residues. Described time point: newly diagnosed GD, antithyroid drugs for less than 3 months. The TCR library used RNA extracted from PBMCs. To make TCR beta libraries, researchers used iRepertoire HTBI primers and Arm-PCR of CDR3 regions. TCRdb redid the calling of the multiplex PCR reads with MiXCR, one entry per CDR3 protein. The sample contains fewer than 550,000 distinct CDR3 sequences, 15% to 20% of which appear only once. These data originate in a study of regulatory T cells in long-lasting Graves disease. Study-level points and caveats: Persistent Graves' patients had lower TCR diversity than newly diagnosed ones.

These data were also reused for a study on T cells in Graves' hyperthyroidism and ophthalmopathy. That investigation notes: Carried out on the TCR CDR3, a first-round RT-PCR used the HTBI primer set.

The sample consisted of peripheral blood mononuclear cells (PBMCs), taken at new diagnosis, from a patient treated with antithyroid drugs. This TCR derives from a woman between 18 and 29 years old with Graves disease. The chain employs TRBV3-1 and TRBJ1-6, with 8 bases identical to TRBD1. CDR3 amino acids: CASSGQGASYNSPLHF. CDR3 nucleotide sequence: TGTGCCAGCAGCGGCCAGGGGGCATCCTATAATTCACCCCTCCACTTT.